This TCR beta chain emerged from a study of cytotoxic CD8 clonotypes in ibrutinib-treated CLL. On the study more broadly: Sequencing produced an average of about 260,000 productive templates and roughly 89,000 productive rearrangements per sample.

J lost 3 bases, V lost 6 bases, and 11 bases had no gene match. CDR1 is MNHNY, CDR2 SVGAGI, per germline (reference sequence). The CDR3 has 16 residues. The data were produced by immunoSEQ multiplex PCR, yet TCRdb's version contains in-frame clones alone and is incomplete. The table shows more than 55,000 clones, with roughly 71% occurring only once. The chain employs TRBV6-6 and TRBJ1-5, with 7 bases fitting TRBD1. The clonotype was recovered from a human donor with chronic lymphocytic leukemia. The source material was PBMCs, sampled after 12 months of ibrutinib treatment. The CDR3 here is CASSHATRGFNQPQHF. CDR3 nucleotide sequence: TGTGCCAGCAGCCACGCTACCAGGGGGTTCAATCAGCCCCAGCATTTT.